This T cell receptor (beta chain) is from a study of shared clonotypes between healthy human individuals. This CDR3 region has 14 residues. Germline values: CDR1 MNHEY, CDR2 SMNVEV (reference sequence). The V and J ends lost 6 bases and 3 bases respectively, with 14 bases between them. Here immunoSEQ multiplex PCR was the method, and the copy in TCRdb shows in-frame clones only, minus some. The top ten clones hold approximately 11% of a sample with about 490,000 clones, over 75% of them seen once. The source of this sequence is a woman between 35 and 50 years old in good health. Some clones in this sample may be carry-over from other donors' samples. Material for sequencing was PBMCs. The chain links TRBV27 to TRBJ1-1; TRBD1 is a possible D gene (5 bases). CDR3 protein: CASRMGRGDTEAFF. As DNA, the CDR3 is TGTGCCAGCAGGATGGGTCGGGGCGACACTGAAGCTTTCTTT.